Included here is one T cell receptor (beta chain) sequence, with context. The data derive from a study of blood T cell repertoires in COVID-19. Study at large: The study drew acute and convalescent COVID-19 samples from the United States, Italy and Spain. From T cells, B-cell-depleted T cells, or PBMCs came the material, which was cDNA or gDNA.

In the authors' workflow: Reference gene primers were amplified, and this amplification served to estimate nucleated cell counts. Generated by immunoSEQ multiplex PCR, the TCRdb table keeps only in-frame clones and is missing some. That table supplies the V and J calls and clone size; D and trimming were determined from the DNA. This table holds 340,000 or so clones, around nine tenths found once. The CDR3 sequence is 16 residues long. CDR1 is MNHEY, CDR2 SVGAGI, per germline. The V end lost 0 bases, the J end lost 3 bases, and 12 bases lay between the germline ends. This TCR was recovered from a man aged 45-60 years with active or convalescent COVID-19. V gene TRBV6-5 combines with J gene TRBJ1-3; D possibly corresponds to TRBD1 (6 bases). Material for sequencing was peripheral blood. CDR3 DNA sequence: TGTGCCAGCAGTTACTCGCTGGGGGCGGTTGGAAACACCATATATTTT. This gives the protein CASSYSLGAVGNTIYF.